This T cell receptor beta chain was observed in a study of circulating and synovial CD4+ cells in juvenile arthritis. Profiled with immunoSEQ multiplex PCR; TCRdb holds only in-frame clones, not every one. The sample has about 35,000 clones, about 95% seen once; the top ten hold around 0.17%. The CDR3 loop spans 18 amino acids. V gave up 4 bases and J gave up 4 bases, with 23 bases separating them. Germline CDR1 is SGHDT and CDR2 is YYEEEE. A remark on this clone: Its matching antigen is unknown.

Findings and caveats of the study: Some such blood samples were as oligoclonal as synovium.

This clonotype was sampled from a human donor with juvenile idiopathic arthritis. The rearrangement joins TRBV5-6 to TRBJ2-2; tentatively, D is TRBD2 (6 bases). What was sequenced was CD4+ T cells from blood. CDR3 loop: CASSPYGGFEIPTGELFF. Written as DNA, the CDR3 is TGTGCCAGCAGCCCATATGGGGGGTTCGAGATCCCCACCGGGGAGCTGTTTTTT.